The rows below give T cell receptor beta chains drawn from one sample of a study of Graves' ophthalmopathy and Graves' hyperthyroidism. Each CDR3 protein is one row after TCRdb ran MiXCR on the multiplex PCR reads. Seen here are 200,000 to 250,000 distinct CDR3 sequences, around 45% observed once, and the top ten hold approximately 51%. Input material: peripheral blood. The receptors here all came from an adult man with Graves' ophthalmopathy. Each CDR3 is given with its conserved first and last residue. Fields, in order: V gene, J gene, D gene, clone size, CDR3 protein, CDR3 DNA. The D gene is left open where the match is weak. Some rows mark clone size as missing; the rest say once, few, many or name a class of expanded clone.

v_call: TRBV10-3
j_call: TRBJ2-5
d_call: -
clone_size: few
cdr3_aa: CAISESTTDQETQYF
cdr3_nt: TGTGCCATCAGTGAGTCGACGACAGATCAAGAGACCCAGTACTTC

v_call: TRBV20-1
j_call: TRBJ2-7
d_call: TRBD1
clone_size: once
cdr3_aa: CSATGQGAFYEQYF
cdr3_nt: TGCAGTGCCACGGGACAGGGGGCATTCTACGAGCAGTACTTC

v_call: TRBV28
j_call: TRBJ2-7
d_call: TRBD2
clone_size: -
cdr3_aa: CASSSTGLANSYEQYF
cdr3_nt: TGTGCCAGCAGTTCCACCGGACTAGCCAACTCCTACGAGCAGTACTTC

v_call: TRBV29-1
j_call: TRBJ2-2
d_call: -
clone_size: many
cdr3_aa: CSVSRDPNTGELFF
cdr3_nt: TGCAGCGTGTCCCGGGACCCGAACACCGGGGAGCTGTTTTTT

v_call: TRBV7-2
j_call: TRBJ2-2
d_call: -
clone_size: few
cdr3_aa: CASSLDIITGELFF
cdr3_nt: TGTGCCAGCAGCTTGGACATAATCACCGGGGAGCTGTTTTTT

v_call: TRBV19
j_call: TRBJ1-1
d_call: TRBD1
clone_size: few
cdr3_aa: CASNSEDRGSALGAFF
cdr3_nt: TGTGCCAGTAACTCCGAAGACAGGGGCTCGGCACTAGGAGCTTTCTTT

v_call: TRBV7-3
j_call: TRBJ2-7
d_call: TRBD1
clone_size: many
cdr3_aa: CASSPIQGEGAYEQYF
cdr3_nt: TGTGCCAGCAGCCCCATTCAGGGGGAAGGGGCCTACGAGCAGTACTTC

v_call: TRBV19
j_call: TRBJ1-1
d_call: -
clone_size: few
cdr3_aa: CASSRNTEAFF
cdr3_nt: TGTGCCAGTAGTAGGAACACTGAAGCTTTCTTT

v_call: TRBV6-1
j_call: TRBJ1-1
d_call: TRBD1
clone_size: -
cdr3_aa: CASSSTTGGITEAFF
cdr3_nt: TGTGCCAGCAGTTCCACGACAGGGGGGATCACTGAAGCTTTCTTT

v_call: TRBV15
j_call: TRBJ1-5
d_call: -
clone_size: many
cdr3_aa: CATSRERGANQPQHF
cdr3_nt: TGTGCCACCAGCAGAGAACGAGGGGCCAATCAGCCCCAGCATTTT

v_call: TRBV4-1
j_call: TRBJ2-7
d_call: TRBD2
clone_size: -
cdr3_aa: CASSQGYSGSGEQYF
cdr3_nt: TGCGCCAGCAGCCAAGGTTATAGCGGGAGCGGCGAGCAGTACTTC

v_call: TRBV28
j_call: TRBJ2-2
d_call: TRBD2
clone_size: -
cdr3_aa: CASKMGGENTGELFF
cdr3_nt: TGTGCCAGCAAGATGGGGGGGGAGAACACCGGGGAGCTGTTTTTT

v_call: TRBV7-3
j_call: TRBJ2-7
d_call: -
clone_size: -
cdr3_aa: CASSPALSSYEQYF
cdr3_nt: TGTGCCAGCAGCCCCGCCTTGAGCTCCTACGAGCAGTACTTC

v_call: TRBV20-1
j_call: TRBJ1-2
d_call: -
clone_size: few
cdr3_aa: CSASRANYGYTF
cdr3_nt: TGCAGTGCTAGTCGAGCAAACTATGGCTACACCTTC

v_call: TRBV20-1
j_call: TRBJ1-1
d_call: -
clone_size: -
cdr3_aa: CSAVGTEAFF
cdr3_nt: TGCAGTGCTGTGGGGACAGAAGCTTTCTTT

v_call: TRBV10-3
j_call: TRBJ2-7
d_call: TRBD1
clone_size: few
cdr3_aa: CASRPGDSKGEQYF
cdr3_nt: TGTGCCAGCAGACCTGGGGACAGCAAGGGGGAGCAGTACTTC

v_call: TRBV6-5
j_call: TRBJ1-6
d_call: TRBD1
clone_size: few
cdr3_aa: CASRPGGGSPLHF
cdr3_nt: TGTGCCAGCAGGCCAGGGGGAGGTTCACCCCTCCACTTT

v_call: TRBV20-1
j_call: TRBJ1-6
d_call: -
clone_size: -
cdr3_aa: CSARTQGYNSPLHF
cdr3_nt: TGCAGTGCTAGAACACAGGGATATAATTCACCCCTCCACTTT

v_call: TRBV20-1
j_call: TRBJ2-7
d_call: -
clone_size: few
cdr3_aa: CSAPKGPREQYF
cdr3_nt: TGCAGTGCTCCAAAGGGGCCTAGGGAGCAGTACTTC